These 22 T cell receptor beta chains share one sample of origin, sequenced in a study of T cell clones after liver transplantation. Sequencing of dividing CFSE-low cells from the MLR defined alloreactive TCRbeta sequences. No antigen has been identified for these receptors. Method: immunoSEQ multiplex PCR; TCRdb's copy keeps in-frame clones and lacks some. Among roughly 5,100 clones listed, about 30% were seen once. The sample taken for sequencing was CD4+ T cells from cultured PBMCs. These receptor sequences come from a human patient who received a liver transplant. The graft donor may account for some of the T cells.

The rearrangement joins TRBV11-1 to TRBJ1-3; D remains ambiguous. Trimming removed 5 bases from V and 1 base from J, with 3 bases in between. CDR3 length equals 12 residues. Germline V gene lookup returns CDR1 SGHAT and CDR2 FQDESV (reference sequence). In DNA, the CDR3 is TGTGCCAGCAGCGTGTCTGGAAACACCATATATTTT. Its protein product is CASSVSGNTIYF.

This clone turned up a few times. The chain is built from TRBV5-1 and TRBJ2-3, with 13 bases lining up with TRBD2. The trim removed 1 base at V and 7 bases at J, leaving 3 bases unmatched. Germline V gives CDR1 SGHRS, CDR2 YFSETQ. This CDR3 is 15 amino acids long. The CDR3 loop is CASSLRTSGSNTQYF. CDR3 nucleotides: TGCGCCAGCAGCTTGCGGACTAGCGGGAGTAATACGCAGTATTTT.

The V gene is TRBV7-9, the J gene TRBJ2-1; D is undetermined. Germline V gene lookup returns CDR1 SEHNR and CDR2 FQNEAQ (reference sequence). The CDR3 is 15 residues long. V was cut by 1 base and J by 6 bases, with 13 bases left in between. The CDR3 DNA follows: TGTGCCAGCAGCTTAGGGCAGGTGATAGCCAATGAGCAGTTCTTC. The encoded protein is CASSLGQVIANEQFF.

This clone has a handful of counts. The chain has TRBV6-1 and TRBJ1-1; no firm D call. Germline V gives CDR1 MNHNS, CDR2 SASEGT. The CDR3 loop spans 12 amino acids. Trimming left V 7 bases short and J 11 bases short, with 17 bases between. The CDR3 sequence is CASIRDFLGAFF. CDR3 sequence (DNA): TGTGCCAGCATAAGGGATTTCTTGGGGGCTTTCTTT.

CDR3 loop: CASSYRRTNWNGDTEAFF. CDR3 DNA sequence: TGTGCCAGTAGTTACCGCCGGACAAATTGGAATGGGGACACTGAAGCTTTCTTT. The V and J genes are TRBV19 and TRBJ1-1; D may be TRBD1 (5 bases). This CDR3 spans 18 amino acids. Per the germline V gene, CDR1 is LNHDA and CDR2 is SQIVND (reference sequence). V dropped 5 bases and J dropped 3 bases, with 25 bases sitting between them.

This clone has just one count. The chain combines TRBV2 with TRBJ2-7; 8 positions match TRBD1. Germline CDR1 and CDR2: SNHLY and FYNNEI. The V and J ends lost 4 bases and 4 bases, in that order; junction bases with no gene match: 9. The CDR3 consists of 15 residues. The CDR3 coding sequence is TGTGCCAGCAGTGTAGAACGGACAGGGAATTACGAGCAGTACTTC. This encodes CASSVERTGNYEQYF.

This clone was seen only a few times. The chain recombines TRBV28 with TRBJ2-1, with 14 bases matching TRBD2. Germline CDR1 and CDR2: MDHEN and SYDVKM. The J segment lost 7 bases and the V segment lost 4 bases, leaving 3 bases of the junction unmatched. CDR3 length equals 15 residues. This CDR3 reads CASSSGTSGRNEQFF. The CDR3 DNA reads as TGTGCCAGCAGTTCAGGGACTAGCGGGAGAAATGAGCAGTTCTTC.

This clone was counted only a few times. The chain couples TRBV10-2 to TRBJ2-4; D call uncertain. The V gene lost 6 bases and the J gene lost 0 bases, with 12 bases spanning the gap. Germline CDR1 is WSHSY and CDR2 is SAAADI. The CDR3 contains 15 residues. The CDR3 spells CASSHERGAKNIQYF. The CDR3 region has the DNA TGCGCCAGCAGCCACGAAAGAGGAGCCAAAAACATTCAGTACTTC.

By its share, this clone is medium-sized (0.01 to 0.1%). V gene TRBV5-1 combines with J gene TRBJ2-7, with 8 nucleotides matching TRBD2. Germline assignment: CDR1 SGHRS and CDR2 YFSETQ. Unmatched junction bases numbered 2, after V lost 1 base and J lost 2 bases. This CDR3 is 14 amino acids long. The CDR3 loop reads CASSLLAGPYEQYF. In DNA form, the CDR3 reads TGCGCCAGCAGCTTGTTAGCGGGGCCCTACGAGCAGTACTTC.

The DNA for the CDR3 is TGTGCCAGCAGTTTAATGGGACAGGGGGGAAAACTGTTTTTT. Residues: CASSLMGQGGKLFF. The rearrangement links TRBV28 to TRBJ1-4; the match to TRBD1 covers 11 bases. The J segment lost 10 bases and the V segment lost 2 bases, leaving 3 bases of the junction unmatched. The CDR3 totals 14 residues. Per the germline V gene, CDR1 is MDHEN and CDR2 is SYDVKM.

The gene calls are TRBV5-1 and TRBJ2-1, with TRBD2 matching over 10 bases. Germline values: CDR1 SGHRS, CDR2 YFSETQ. This CDR3 spans 14 amino acids. J gave up 5 bases and V 5 bases, and 4 bases lay outside the gene matches. The CDR3 region has the DNA TGCGCCAGCAGTCCCCTAGCGGGAGACAATGAGCAGTTCTTC. This encodes CASSPLAGDNEQFF.

The chain couples TRBV18 to TRBJ1-5; unclear D gene. The germline V and J ends were trimmed by 2 bases and 7 bases, with 12 bases remaining between them. Germline V gene lookup returns CDR1 KGHSH and CDR2 LQKENI. This CDR3 comprises 14 residues. CDR3 residues: CASSPRASGQPQHF. In DNA, the CDR3 is TGTGCCAGCTCACCAAGGGCCTCGGGGCAGCCCCAGCATTTT.

This clone was picked up a small number of times. The chain recombines TRBV7-2 with TRBJ2-3; TRBD1 agrees at 8 bases. The ends lost 5 bases at V and 3 bases at J; junction bases unmatched: 1. CDR3 size: 13 residues. Germline CDR1 reads SGHTA; CDR2 reads FQGNSA. CDR3 DNA sequence: TGTGCCAGCAGCCGGACAGGGACAGATACGCAGTATTTT. Translated: CASSRTGTDTQYF.

J is TRBJ1-5 and V is TRBV9; no clear D gene. The CDR3 is 15 residues long. V dropped 3 bases and J dropped 0 bases, with 10 bases sitting between them. Germline V gene lookup returns CDR1 SGDLS and CDR2 YYNGEE. CDR3 nucleotides: TGTGCCAGCAGCGAGGACTTCGGTAGCAATCAGCCCCAGCATTTT. Translated: CASSEDFGSNQPQHF.

V usage is TRBV7-9 and J usage is TRBJ1-1; no clear D gene. This CDR3 spans 13 amino acids. Per the germline V gene, CDR1 is SEHNR and CDR2 is FQNEAQ (reference sequence). Trimming took off 3 bases at V and 2 bases at J, with 7 bases between the two ends. The CDR3, as DNA: TGTGCCAGCAGCTTCGGACCCAACACTGAAGCTTTCTTT. This gives the protein CASSFGPNTEAFF.

This clone is large by share. V usage is TRBV19 and J usage is TRBJ1-4; perhaps TRBD1 as D (5 bases). CDR1 is LNHDA, CDR2 SQIVND, per germline (reference sequence). The CDR3 is made up of 13 amino acids. Trimming shortened V by 11 bases and J by 5 bases, and 15 bases separated the two germline ends. The CDR3 spells CAGFRESNEKLFF. The CDR3 nucleotides read TGTGCCGGATTCAGGGAGTCAAATGAAAAACTGTTTTTT.

The V and J genes are TRBV15 and TRBJ2-7, with D perhaps TRBD1 (7 bases). CDR1 is LNHNV, CDR2 YYDKDF, per germline (reference sequence). CDR3 length equals 14 residues. V lost 0 bases to trimming and J lost 5 bases, with 11 bases between them. CDR3 protein: CATSRERDSDEQYF. The CDR3 DNA reads as TGTGCCACCAGCAGAGAGCGGGACAGCGACGAGCAGTACTTC.

This clone was observed a few times. The chain is built from TRBV7-8 and TRBJ1-6; D is possibly TRBD1 (6 bases). The CDR3 length is 19 residues. Germline V gives CDR1 SGHVS, CDR2 FQNEAQ. Trimming took off 2 bases at V and 0 bases at J, with 17 bases between the two ends. The CDR3 spells CASSLKFAGASSYNSPLHF. The CDR3, as DNA: TGTGCCAGCAGCTTAAAGTTCGCAGGGGCGAGCTCCTATAATTCACCCCTCCACTTT.

This clone showed up just a few times. V and J are TRBV19 and TRBJ2-1; 7 bases match TRBD2. The CDR3 has 15 amino acids. Trimming took 1 base from V and 5 from J; bases not matched to a gene: 5. Germline V lookup: CDR1 LNHDA, CDR2 SQIVND (reference sequence). The CDR3 coding sequence is TGTGCCAGTAGTATAGCGGGGGGTTACGACAATGAGCAGTTCTTC. Encoded protein: CASSIAGGYDNEQFF.

This clone is medium-sized. This chain uses TRBV19 with TRBJ2-1; D is unclear. V lost 6 bases and J lost 7, with 7 bases in between. The CDR3 covers 11 residues. Germline-derived CDR1 and CDR2 are LNHDA and SQIVND (reference sequence). The CDR3 is CASRRWNEQFF. The CDR3 DNA sequence: TGTGCCAGTAGAAGATGGAATGAGCAGTTCTTC.

This rearrangement joins TRBV6-5 to TRBJ2-2, with unresolved D. Trimming removed 4 bases from V and 0 bases from J, with 9 bases in between. The CDR3 runs to 15 residues. CDR1 is MNHEY and CDR2 is SVGAGI in the germline V gene. As DNA, the CDR3 is TGTGCCAGCAGTTTGCAGGCCGCGAACACCGGGGAGCTGTTTTTT. Encoded protein: CASSLQAANTGELFF.

V usage is TRBV4-1 and J usage is TRBJ1-6, with 7 bases aligning to TRBD1. The CDR3 extends over 20 amino acids. J gave up 0 bases and V 4 bases, and 15 bases lay outside the gene matches. Germline CDR1 is MGHRA and CDR2 is YSYEKL. This CDR3 reads CASSRITFRQGSSYNSPLHF. DNA for the CDR3: TGCGCCAGCAGCCGCATCACCTTCCGACAGGGAAGCTCCTATAATTCACCCCTCCACTTT.